What follows are 16 T cell receptor beta chains derived from one specimen sequenced in a study of post-analysis software for immune sequencing data. Regarding the study as a whole: Patients carried a few TRBV segments more frequently than controls did, and TRBV5-6, TRBV5-1 and TRBV20-1 were among them.

Unique molecular identifiers had been added to the TCR beta cDNA libraries. Each CDR3 protein gets one entry after TCRdb re-called the PCR reads with MiXCR. The sample yields hundreds of thousands of distinct CDR3 sequences, 53% seen once. The antigens for these receptors are not known. The sequenced sample consisted of blood. Receptor source: a girl aged 10-17 years with multiple sclerosis.

V gene TRBV11-2 combines with J gene TRBJ2-7; 8 positions match TRBD2. This CDR3 contains 15 residues. Looked up from germline, CDR1 is SGHAT and CDR2 is FQNNGV. Trimming cost V 4 bases and J 1 base; bases outside gene matches: 6. The CDR3: CASSSKREKSYEQYF. In nucleotides, the CDR3 is TGTGCCAGCAGCTCGAAGCGGGAGAAATCCTACGAGCAGTACTTC.

The V call is TRBV6-5, the J call TRBJ2-1; 8 bases match TRBD1. The CDR3 consists of 15 residues. Unmatched junction bases numbered 6, after V lost 6 bases and J lost 2 bases. Germline CDR1 reads MNHEY; CDR2 reads SVGAGI. The CDR3 region is CASRGQGSTYNEQFF. The CDR3 region has the DNA TGTGCCAGCAGAGGACAGGGCTCCACCTACAATGAGCAGTTCTTC.

The chain recombines TRBV15 with TRBJ1-5, with 9 bases that match TRBD1. CDR3 size: 15 residues. V gave up 5 bases and J gave up 0 bases; unmatched junction bases: 2. Germline V gene sequence: CDR1 LNHNV, CDR2 YYDKDF (reference sequence). The DNA of the CDR3 is TGTGCCACCAGCGGGGACAGGGATAGCAATCAGCCCCAGCATTTT. Residues: CATSGDRDSNQPQHF.

The CDR3 coding sequence is TGTGCCAGCAGTGAACGACTAGCGGGGGGGCACGAGACCCAGTACTTC. Encoded protein: CASSERLAGGHETQYF. This chain joins TRBV6-1 and TRBJ2-5; 14 bases agree with TRBD2. Germline V gives CDR1 MNHNS, CDR2 SASEGT. The CDR3 is made up of 16 amino acids. V shed 2 bases and J 5 bases; nucleotides not matched to a gene: 4.

The rearrangement joins TRBV7-9 to TRBJ2-1; TRBD1 is a possible D gene (6 bases). Germline V CDR1 and CDR2: SEHNR, FQNEAQ (reference sequence). The CDR3 spans 14 residues. Deletions cut 1 base from V and 9 bases from J, with 13 bases between. CDR3 bases: TGTGCCAGCAGCTTAGAGGCCAGGGGCGGTGAGCAGTTCTTC. Protein product: CASSLEARGGEQFF.

The chain has TRBV12-3 or TRBV12-4 and TRBJ2-6; tentatively, D is TRBD1 (6 bases). The V gene lost 2 bases and the J gene lost 2 bases, with 19 bases spanning the gap. The CDR3 is 19 residues long. The CDR3 here is CASSLFWEFQGTGANVLTF. The CDR3 bases are TGTGCCAGCAGTTTATTCTGGGAGTTCCAGGGGACTGGGGCCAACGTCCTGACTTTC.

The rearrangement links TRBV2 to TRBJ2-1, with a possible D match to TRBD2 (6 bases). V dropped 5 bases and J dropped 6 bases, with 14 bases sitting between them. Looked up from germline, CDR1 is SNHLY and CDR2 is FYNNEI. The CDR3 is 14 residues long. CDR3 residues: CASSRGGVPNEQFF. The CDR3 coding sequence is TGTGCCAGCAGTCGTGGCGGGGTGCCCAATGAGCAGTTCTTC.

This clonotype was picked up one time. This chain connects TRBV12-3 or TRBV12-4 to TRBJ2-7; 9 positions agree with TRBD1. The CDR3 loop spans 15 amino acids. V lost 6 bases, J lost 3 bases, and 9 bases stayed unmatched. CDR3 nucleotide sequence: TGTGCCAGCAGCACACGAAGGACAGGGGACTACGAGCAGTACTTC. This sequence encodes CASSTRRTGDYEQYF.

The V gene is TRBV6-1, the J gene TRBJ2-7; a weak D match, TRBD2 (5 bases). The CDR3 loop spans 15 amino acids. Germline CDR1 MNHNS, CDR2 SASEGT. Deletions cut 6 bases from V and 6 bases from J, with 21 bases between. CDR3 in amino acids: CASSLKSGKVREQYF. CDR3 DNA sequence: TGTGCCAGCAGCCTCAAGTCGGGAAAGGTTCGCGAGCAGTACTTC.

This chain joins TRBV20-1 and TRBJ2-5, with 8 bases matching TRBD2. The CDR3 is 13 residues long. CDR1 and CDR2 from the germline V gene are DFQATT and SNEGSKA (reference sequence). Trimming at V came to 5 bases and at J to 11 bases, leaving 13 bases not matched to a gene. The CDR3, as DNA: TGCAGTGCTCACCAGGGATGGCGGGGGGAGCAGTACTTC. Its translation: CSAHQGWRGEQYF.

This chain connects TRBV5-1 to TRBJ1-2; 9 positions match TRBD1. The CDR3 is 15 amino acids. V lost 5 bases to trimming and J lost 7 bases; unmatched junction nucleotides: 12. Germline values: CDR1 SGHRS, CDR2 YFSETQ. The CDR3 DNA is TGCGCCAGCAGGGGACAGGGCCCTGATTGGAGTGGCTACACCTTC. It codes for CASRGQGPDWSGYTF. The full variable domain, its missing parts supplied by reference TRBV5-1 and TRBJ1-2, is KAGVTQTPRYLIKTRGQQVTLSCSPISGHRSVSWYQQTPGQGLQFLFEYFSETQRNKGNFPGRFSGRQFSNSRSEMNVSTLELGDSALYLCASRGQGPDWSGYTFGSGTRLTVV.

This chain links TRBV6-5 with TRBJ2-7; 11 bases are a match to TRBD2. The V gene end was trimmed by 2 bases and the J gene end by 3 bases; junction bases not matched to a gene: 6. The germline V gene encodes CDR1 MNHEY and CDR2 SVGAGI. This CDR3 has 16 amino acids. CDR3 region: CASSYRGLAESYEQYF. In nucleotides, the CDR3 is TGTGCCAGCAGTTACAGGGGACTAGCGGAAAGCTACGAGCAGTACTTC.

The chain carries TRBV7-6 and TRBJ2-1; 8 nucleotides line up with TRBD2. Germline trimming cut 1 base from V and 5 bases from J; bases unmatched to any gene: 10. The CDR3 consists of 17 residues. Looked up from germline, CDR1 is SGHVS and CDR2 is FNYEAQ. CDR3 coding DNA: TGTGCCAGCAGCTTAGGGCGGGGACGGGAGGGCCACAATGAGCAGTTCTTC. This gives the protein CASSLGRGREGHNEQFF.

The J gene is TRBJ1-2, the V gene TRBV3-1; D perhaps matches TRBD1 (5 bases). CDR3 length: 13 amino acids. V gave up 3 bases and J gave up 6 bases, with 11 bases separating them. Per the germline V gene, CDR1 is LGHDT and CDR2 is YNNKEL (reference sequence). The chain's CDR3 is CASSHTRGDGYTF. CDR3 nucleotides: TGTGCCAGCAGCCACACTAGGGGAGATGGCTACACCTTC.

Only a few counts were recorded for this clonotype. The chain has TRBV20-1 and TRBJ2-7, with 9 bases aligning to TRBD2. CDR1 is DFQATT, CDR2 SNEGSKA, per germline (reference sequence). Germline trimming cut 1 base from V and 6 bases from J; bases unmatched to any gene: 7. The CDR3 totals 14 residues. Written as DNA, the CDR3 is TGCAGTGCTAGAGCTCCAGGACTAGCGCGCGAGCAGTACTTC. It is translated as CSARAPGLAREQYF.

The chain recombines TRBV5-1 with TRBJ2-7; D is perhaps TRBD1 (6 bases). CDR1 SGHRS and CDR2 YFSETQ come from the germline V gene. V gave up 0 bases and J gave up 5 bases, with 21 bases separating them. The CDR3 runs to 17 residues. The CDR3 coding sequence is TGCGCCAGCAGCTTGGCCCTGACAGGAGATAATATGGACGAGCAGTACTTC. This translates into CASSLALTGDNMDEQYF.